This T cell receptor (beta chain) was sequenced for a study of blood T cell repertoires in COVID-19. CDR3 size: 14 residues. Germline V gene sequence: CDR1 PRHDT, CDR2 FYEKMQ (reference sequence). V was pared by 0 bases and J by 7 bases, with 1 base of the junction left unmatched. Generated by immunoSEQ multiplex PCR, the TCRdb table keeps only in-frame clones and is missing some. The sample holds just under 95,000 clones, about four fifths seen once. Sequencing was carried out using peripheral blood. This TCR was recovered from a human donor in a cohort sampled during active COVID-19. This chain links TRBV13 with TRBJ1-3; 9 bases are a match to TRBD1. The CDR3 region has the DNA TGTGCCAGCAGCTTAGGCGGGACAGGGAACACCATATATTTT. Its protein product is CASSLGGTGNTIYF.